These T cell receptor beta chains were read from a single sample in a study of blood T cell repertoires in COVID-19. The method was immunoSEQ multiplex PCR; TCRdb's version includes in-frame clones alone and lacks a portion of them. The table lists some 300,000 clones, 75% to 90% of them singletons. The specimen sequenced was peripheral blood. The receptor set was obtained from a woman in her seventies with COVID-19, enrolled during active disease. Both conserved end residues are part of each CDR3. A D gene is named only where the DNA matches it firmly. Only some rows state a clone size, as once, few, many or a class for expanded clones.

cdr3_aa cdr3_length j_call clone_size d_call v_call
CASSLHDRGQSRANVLTF 18 TRBJ2-6 . TRBD1 TRBV11-2
CASSDNRGNQPQHF 14 TRBJ1-5 . TRBD1 TRBV6-1
CASSSTGGWGNQPQHF 16 TRBJ1-5 few TRBD1 TRBV2
CASSYPLQGWEDTQYF 16 TRBJ2-3 . . TRBV6-2/TRBV6-3
CASRTGGGDQYF 12 TRBJ2-5 few TRBD1 TRBV12-3/TRBV12-4
CASSWNRAWGGEQYF 15 TRBJ2-7 . . TRBV28
CASSAGTGGTYEQYF 15 TRBJ2-7 . TRBD1 TRBV9
CATSRAQGGTGELFF 15 TRBJ2-2 . . TRBV15
CASSHRDANEKLFF 14 TRBJ1-4 once . TRBV6-5
CASSLRGQAGYGYTF 15 TRBJ1-2 . TRBD1 TRBV27
CASSPRGGSDGTEAFF 16 TRBJ1-1 . . TRBV7-9
CASSQVGGTGTSYEQYF 17 TRBJ2-7 . TRBD1 TRBV3-1/TRBV3-2
CASALADTQYF 11 TRBJ2-3 . . TRBV2
CASSPTGIGNTIYF 14 TRBJ1-3 . . TRBV7-9
CASSLPPPGEARNTIYF 17 TRBJ1-3 . . TRBV7-2
CASRFSGTGLSYEQYF 16 TRBJ2-7 . TRBD1 TRBV27
CASSELDRARSYEQYF 16 TRBJ2-7 . TRBD1 TRBV6-1
CASSEGGQGNNQPQHF 16 TRBJ1-5 . TRBD1 TRBV2
CASSIGDREVVTEAFF 16 TRBJ1-1 . TRBD1 TRBV19
CASSLPAYNSPLHF 14 TRBJ1-6 . . TRBV7-9
CASSFGRYTEAFF 13 TRBJ1-1 . . TRBV28
CSAGRGSEQYF 11 TRBJ2-7 . . TRBV20-1
CASSLGTGARGYGYTF 16 TRBJ1-2 few TRBD1 TRBV28
CASKTGEWGTEAFF 14 TRBJ1-1 once TRBD1 TRBV5-1
CASSLAGLAGVTDTQYF 17 TRBJ2-3 . TRBD2 TRBV5-4
CSVEDYGQGPDTQYF 15 TRBJ2-3 . TRBD1 TRBV29-1
CASSPKEQGLSTPPLHF 17 TRBJ1-6 . . TRBV18
CATSIGDTQYF 11 TRBJ2-3 . . TRBV15
CATSARNNEKLFF 13 TRBJ1-4 . . TRBV24-1
CASSQGRGTDTQYF 14 TRBJ2-3 . . TRBV4-3
CASSSTGRVTSYNEQFF 17 TRBJ2-1 . . TRBV7-2
CATSDAAPRGFSYNEQFF 18 TRBJ2-1 . . TRBV24-1
CASGLKQGALFGYTF 15 TRBJ1-2 . . TRBV12-5
CASSQETGVRNTIYF 15 TRBJ1-3 . TRBD1 TRBV4-1
CASSYSGTGTHEQFF 15 TRBJ2-1 . TRBD1 TRBV6-5
CASSEGLMYEQYF 13 TRBJ2-7 few TRBD2 TRBV5-1
CSAHPGQGTEIPLNTEAFF 19 TRBJ1-1 . . TRBV29-1
CASSEGGAWQFF 12 TRBJ2-1 . . TRBV2
CASSLAGSGNTIYF 14 TRBJ1-3 . . TRBV5-4
CARSRGSLGGDYGYTF 16 TRBJ1-2 . . TRBV5-3
CASSTGLAGVGQFF 14 TRBJ2-1 . TRBD2 TRBV2
CASSLVRQGPGTEAFF 16 TRBJ1-1 . TRBD1 TRBV5-1
CASSDDRGPEEKLFF 15 TRBJ1-4 . TRBD1 TRBV9
CASSGGRGYTF 11 TRBJ1-2 . . TRBV9
CASSPGQGLTEAFF 14 TRBJ1-1 . TRBD1 TRBV5-1
CASSVDRNNEQFF 13 TRBJ2-1 . . TRBV9
CASSQDTGTGWYQPQHF 17 TRBJ1-5 . TRBD1 TRBV3-1/TRBV3-2
CASISGTVSYNEQFF 15 TRBJ2-1 . TRBD1 TRBV6-5
CASSPLRTGATLKEAFF 17 TRBJ1-1 once TRBD1 TRBV28
CASRKGVGTRYNEQFF 16 TRBJ2-1 . TRBD2 TRBV19
CAWNRGGELFF 11 TRBJ2-2 . . TRBV30
CASSPRGLETQYF 13 TRBJ2-5 . . TRBV18